A single sample gave rise to the 32 T cell receptor beta chains below, sequenced in a study of blood T cell repertoires in COVID-19. Libraries were prepared by immunoSEQ multiplex PCR; TCRdb keeps only in-frame clonotypes and omits some of them. The table has hundreds of thousands of clones, 75% to 90% seen once. The sample taken for sequencing was PBMCs or T cells enriched from blood (not recorded which). The receptors stem from a man aged 50 to 59 who had been exposed to COVID-19.

The chain links TRBV2 to TRBJ1-5; tentative D call: TRBD1 (6 bases). This CDR3 has 14 residues. Germline CDR1 is SNHLY and CDR2 is FYNNEI. Trimming left V 3 bases short and J 5 bases short, with 11 bases between. As DNA, the CDR3 is TGTGCCAGCAGTGACGCGACAGGTTATCAGCCCCAGCATTTT. Amino acid sequence: CASSDATGYQPQHF. Full variable domain (remainder filled in from reference TRBV2 and TRBJ1-5): EPEVTQTPSHQVTQMGQEVILRCVPISNHLYFYWYRQILGQKVEFLVSFYNNEISEKSEIFDDQFSVERPDGSNFTLKIRSTKLEDSAMYFCASSDATGYQPQHFGDGTRLSIL.

V is TRBV19 and J is TRBJ2-2; D is undetermined. The CDR3 is 15 residues long. V lost 2 bases, J lost 0 bases, and 7 bases lay in between. Per the germline V gene, CDR1 is LNHDA and CDR2 is SQIVND (reference sequence). The CDR3 protein is CASSIRHANTGELFF. CDR3 nucleotides: TGTGCCAGTAGTATAAGACACGCGAACACCGGGGAGCTGTTTTTT. Together with reference TRBV19 and TRBJ2-2, the CDR3 gives the full variable domain: DGGITQSPKYLFRKEGQNVTLSCEQNLNHDAMYWYRQDPGQGLRLIYYSQIVNDFQKGDIAEGYSVSREKKESFPLTVTSAQKNPTAFYLCASSIRHANTGELFFGEGSRLTVL.

The chain has TRBV2 and TRBJ2-7; D is perhaps TRBD1 (5 bases). Germline-derived CDR1 and CDR2 are SNHLY and FYNNEI. V dropped 3 bases and J dropped 2 bases, with 11 bases sitting between them. This CDR3 region has 14 residues. This CDR3 is CASSDVTDAYEQYF. CDR3 DNA sequence: TGTGCCAGCAGTGACGTGACAGACGCCTACGAGCAGTACTTC.

The genes are TRBV9 and TRBJ2-3; 7 nucleotides match TRBD1. J was trimmed by 1 base and V by 7 bases; bases with no gene match: 6. The CDR3 is 14 amino acids. Germline V lookup: CDR1 SGDLS, CDR2 YYNGEE. The CDR3 DNA reads as TGTGCCAGCGCTAGGGGGCAGGGCACAGATACGCAGTATTTT. Its translation is CASARGQGTDTQYF.

In this sample, this clone turned up many times. The chain joins TRBV30 to TRBJ1-2; maybe TRBD1 (5 bases). Germline loops: CDR1 GTSNPN, CDR2 SVGIG (reference sequence). The CDR3 totals 14 residues. Between the trimmed V and J ends, which lost 3 bases and 2 bases, there was a span of 13 bases. The CDR3 coding sequence is TGTGCCTGGAGCACGGGACTTAGAAACTATGGCTACACCTTC. Its protein is CAWSTGLRNYGYTF.

As to this clone: At one of its ends the junction is not consistent with the germline gene, which may arise from a read error. The chain carries TRBV7-3 and TRBJ2-1, with D possibly TRBD2 on 5 matching bases. The CDR3 is 15 amino acids. Germline loops: CDR1 SGHTA, CDR2 FQGTGA. The CDR3 loop is CASSLAGRDYDEQFF. The DNA of the CDR3 is TGTGCCAGCAGCTTAGCGGGTCGCGACTACGATGAGCAGTTCTTC.

The chain carries TRBV5-1 and TRBJ1-1; unclear D gene. This CDR3 has 14 residues. With 4 bases removed from V and 4 bases from J, the gap between germline ends came to 14 bases. Germline CDR1 SGHRS, CDR2 YFSETQ. The CDR3 bases are TGCGCCAGCAGCCCCCGGGGTGAGGGCACTGAAGCTTTCTTT. It specifies CASSPRGEGTEAFF.

The chain uses TRBV29-1 and TRBJ1-4; D perhaps matches TRBD1 (5 bases). V lost 7 bases to trimming and J lost 1 base, with 16 bases between them. The germline V gene has CDR1 SQVTM and CDR2 ANQGSEA. The CDR3 has 15 residues. CDR3 nucleotides: TGCAGCGCAAGATCGGCGGGGGGAACTAATGAAAAACTGTTTTTT. Its translation: CSARSAGGTNEKLFF.

V and J are TRBV4-1 and TRBJ2-2; D remains unclear. Germline V CDR1 and CDR2: MGHRA, YSYEKL. The germline V and J ends were trimmed by 1 base and 6 bases, with 12 bases remaining between them. There are 15 residues in the CDR3. CDR3 coding DNA: TGCGCCAGCAGCCAAGGAGAGACAATGCCCGGGGAGCTGTTTTTT. Residues: CASSQGETMPGELFF.

V gene TRBV5-5 combines with J gene TRBJ2-7; 7 nucleotides match TRBD2. This CDR3 contains 14 residues. V lost 4 bases, J lost 4 bases, and 8 bases stayed unmatched. Germline lookup yields CDR1 SGHKS and CDR2 YYEKEE (reference sequence). The CDR3 loop is CASSPRGVEYEQYF. The CDR3 nucleotides read TGTGCCAGCAGCCCCCGGGGGGTGGAGTACGAGCAGTACTTC.

The chain uses TRBV28 and TRBJ1-1; TRBD1 might be the D (5 bases). The germline CDR1 and CDR2 sequences are MDHEN and SYDVKM. This CDR3 contains 15 residues. The germline V and J ends were trimmed by 6 bases and 1 base, with 15 bases remaining between them. CDR3 in DNA: TGTGCCAGCAGAGCTGGCGGGACGACGAACACTGAAGCTTTCTTT. This sequence encodes CASRAGGTTNTEAFF.

The CDR3, as DNA: TGTGCCAGCAGCGACCGGGACAGGGGTTACAATGAGCAGTTCTTC. This translates into CASSDRDRGYNEQFF. This chain joins TRBV9 and TRBJ2-1, with 10 bases aligning to TRBD1. This CDR3 region has 15 residues. Unmatched junction bases numbered 4, after V lost 3 bases and J lost 4 bases. The V gene's germline CDR1 is SGDLS and CDR2 YYNGEE.

The genes are TRBV21-1 and TRBJ1-6; the table names TRBD1, a call not compared with the DNA. TRBV21-1 is listed as a pseudogene. The CDR3 has 16 amino acids. The CDR3 spells CASSKAQGASISPLHF. DNA of the CDR3: TGTGCCAGCAGCAAAGCCCAAGGGGCTAGTATTTCACCCCTCCACTTT.

The chain couples TRBV6-2 or TRBV6-3 to TRBJ2-7, with D possibly TRBD2 on 6 matching bases. The CDR3 sequence is 15 residues long. V shed 6 bases and J shed 2 bases, with 17 bases lying between them. Germline lookup yields CDR1 MNHEY and CDR2 SVGEGT. This chain's CDR3 is CASSPAPTGAYEQYV. The CDR3 DNA follows: TGTGCCAGCAGCCCCGCCCCAACGGGAGCCTACGAGCAGTACGTC.

This chain uses TRBV28 with TRBJ1-5; D perhaps matches TRBD1 (5 bases). The CDR3 contains 16 residues. Per germline, CDR1 MDHEN and CDR2 SYDVKM. The V gene lost 6 bases and the J gene lost 0 bases, with 15 bases spanning the gap. The CDR3 sequence: CASRAGHPYSNQPQHF. The CDR3 coding sequence is TGTGCCAGCAGGGCAGGGCACCCATATAGCAATCAGCCCCAGCATTTT.

V usage is TRBV5-1 and J usage is TRBJ2-1; D is perhaps TRBD1 (6 bases). The CDR3 runs to 15 residues. Looked up from germline, CDR1 is SGHRS and CDR2 is YFSETQ. Trimming removed 4 bases at V and 0 bases at J, with 11 bases between. The CDR3 loop reads CASSRGQTSYNEQFF. The DNA for the CDR3 is TGCGCCAGCAGCCGCGGACAGACCTCCTACAATGAGCAGTTCTTC.

The gene calls are TRBV10-3 and TRBJ2-1, with D tentatively TRBD1 (5 bases). The CDR3 sequence is 15 residues long. Trimming took off 3 bases at V and 6 bases at J, with 15 bases between the two ends. In germline, CDR1 is ENHRY, CDR2 SYGVKD. CDR3 loop: CAISEFTGVVNEQFF. CDR3 in DNA: TGTGCCATCAGTGAATTTACAGGAGTTGTCAATGAGCAGTTCTTC.

The CDR3 DNA reads as TGTGCCAGCAGTTCGGGGACAAATATGAACACTGAAGCTTTCTTT. Its protein is CASSSGTNMNTEAFF. The J gene is TRBJ1-1, the V gene TRBV27; tentative D call: TRBD1 (6 bases). The V end lost 4 bases, the J end lost 0 bases, and 12 bases lay between the germline ends. CDR3 length equals 15 residues. Germline loops: CDR1 MNHEY, CDR2 SMNVEV (reference sequence).

This clone was seen only a few times. The V gene is TRBV10-1, the J gene TRBJ2-7; 7 positions match TRBD1. CDR1 is WNHNN, CDR2 SYGVQD, per germline (reference sequence). This CDR3 region has 14 residues. Trimming removed 6 bases from V and 9 bases from J; junction bases left unmatched: 14. CDR3 nucleotides: TGCGCCAGCAGCGTGCCGTTAGGGGGCGCGGGGCAGTACGTC. It yields the protein CASSVPLGGAGQYV.

The chain uses TRBV30 and TRBJ1-4, with 7 bases identical to TRBD1. This CDR3 is built from 13 residues. V shed 3 bases and J 6 bases; nucleotides not matched to a gene: 4. The germline V gene encodes CDR1 GTSNPN and CDR2 SVGIG (reference sequence). CDR3 sequence reads: CAWRGGQYEKLFF. In nucleotides, the CDR3 is TGTGCCTGGAGGGGGGGACAGTATGAAAAACTGTTTTTT.

The J gene is TRBJ2-1, the V gene TRBV24-1, with 13 bases that match TRBD2. The J segment lost 7 bases and the V segment lost 4 bases, leaving 6 bases of the junction unmatched. The V gene's germline CDR1 is KGHDR and CDR2 SFDVKD. This CDR3 has 16 amino acids. The CDR3 DNA reads TGTGCCACCAGTGACCCGACTAGCGGGGGGTTTAATGAGCAGTTCTTC. It translates to CATSDPTSGGFNEQFF.

CDR3 sequence (DNA): TGCGCCAGCAGCCCGGGGACGGAGGGAATTTACACCATATATTTT. Translating gives CASSPGTEGIYTIYF. The chain has TRBV5-1 and TRBJ1-3, with a tentative D call TRBD1 (5 bases). Trimming took off 4 bases at V and 8 bases at J, with 19 bases between the two ends. The V gene's germline CDR1 is SGHRS and CDR2 YFSETQ. CDR3 length: 15 residues.

This clone was observed a few times. The chain combines TRBV2 with TRBJ2-7; 9 nucleotides match TRBD2. The germline V gene encodes CDR1 SNHLY and CDR2 FYNNEI. The ends lost 5 bases at V and 2 bases at J; junction bases unmatched: 10. The CDR3 contains 16 residues. The CDR3 nucleotides read TGTGCCAGCAGTACTGGACTAGCGTCAAAAACCTACGAGCAGTACTTC. Its translation: CASSTGLASKTYEQYF.

The chain carries TRBV3-1 (or the pseudogene TRBV3-2) and TRBJ1-5; D ambiguous. CDR3 length equals 14 residues. Deletions cut 2 bases from V and 10 bases from J, with 15 bases between. Germline loops: CDR1 LGHDT, CDR2 YNNKEL (reference sequence). The chain's CDR3 is CASSQNGPAGPQHF. The CDR3 region has the DNA TGTGCCAGCAGCCAAAACGGCCCTGCGGGTCCCCAGCATTTT.

The rearrangement uses TRBV10-3 and TRBJ1-4, with D unresolved. Trimming pared 2 bases from V and 4 bases from J, leaving 8 bases between. The CDR3 is 14 amino acids. Per the germline V gene, CDR1 is ENHRY and CDR2 is SYGVKD. The CDR3 DNA reads TGTGCCATCAGTGAGAAGCAGGTTAATGAAAAACTGTTTTTT. It codes for CAISEKQVNEKLFF.

The V call is TRBV27, the J call TRBJ2-2; 7 bases match TRBD1. The CDR3 covers 15 residues. V lost 6 bases and J lost 0; bases outside the gene matches: 4. Per the germline V gene, CDR1 is MNHEY and CDR2 is SMNVEV (reference sequence). The CDR3 coding sequence is TGTGCCAGCAGCCGACAGGGCACGAACACCGGGGAGCTGTTTTTT. Translation: CASSRQGTNTGELFF.

The V gene is TRBV19, the J gene TRBJ1-2, with D possibly TRBD1 on 5 matching bases. The CDR3 has 13 amino acids. V lost 7 bases and J lost 4, with 13 bases in between. CDR1 LNHDA and CDR2 SQIVND come from the germline V gene (reference sequence). The CDR3 sequence is CASTLTEVYGYTF. CDR3 DNA sequence: TGTGCCAGTACCCTGACAGAAGTCTATGGCTACACCTTC.

The chain recombines TRBV6-5 with TRBJ1-1; 7 bases are a match to TRBD1. The V and J ends lost 8 bases and 0 bases, in that order; junction bases with no gene match: 6. The CDR3 sequence is 14 residues long. Germline V gene lookup returns CDR1 MNHEY and CDR2 SVGAGI. The CDR3 DNA follows: TGTGCCAGCCTACCGACAGGGATGAACACTGAAGCTTTCTTT. It encodes CASLPTGMNTEAFF.

In its sample, this clone was seen once. The chain carries TRBV28 and TRBJ1-1; possibly TRBD1 for D (6 bases). This CDR3 has 15 residues. Trimming left V 2 bases short and J 4 bases short, with 14 bases between. Germline V gene lookup returns CDR1 MDHEN and CDR2 SYDVKM. The CDR3 DNA reads as TGTGCCAGCAGTTTACCTCCGGGACACGGCACTGAAGCTTTCTTT. Its translation: CASSLPPGHGTEAFF.

The V call is TRBV7-8, the J call TRBJ1-2; 9 nucleotides line up with TRBD1. Germline V gives CDR1 SGHVS, CDR2 FQNEAQ. The ends lost 1 base at V and 8 bases at J; junction bases unmatched: 8. The length of the CDR3 is 15 residues. The CDR3: CASSLGGQGWEGYTF. CDR3 nucleotides: TGTGCCAGCAGCTTAGGGGGACAGGGCTGGGAGGGCTACACCTTC.

Remarks on this clone: The junction departs from the called germline gene at one end, perhaps through a read error. V gene TRBV6-1 combines with J gene TRBJ2-3; tentative D call: TRBD1 (6 bases). Looked up from germline, CDR1 is MNHNS and CDR2 is SASEGT. The CDR3 totals 16 residues. The CDR3 region is CASSDTPRGFWQGKGF. The DNA of the CDR3 is TGTGCCAGCAGTGACACCCCTAGGGGGTTTTGGCAGGGCAAAGGTTTT.

The CDR3 bases are TGCGCCAGCAGCTTGGGGGCAGGGACTAACTATGGCTACACCTTC. It yields the protein CASSLGAGTNYGYTF. The V gene is TRBV5-1, the J gene TRBJ1-2; perhaps TRBD1 as D (5 bases). Germline V CDR1 and CDR2: SGHRS, YFSETQ. This CDR3 is built from 15 residues. Between the trimmed V and J ends, which lost 0 bases and 0 bases, there was a span of 9 bases.